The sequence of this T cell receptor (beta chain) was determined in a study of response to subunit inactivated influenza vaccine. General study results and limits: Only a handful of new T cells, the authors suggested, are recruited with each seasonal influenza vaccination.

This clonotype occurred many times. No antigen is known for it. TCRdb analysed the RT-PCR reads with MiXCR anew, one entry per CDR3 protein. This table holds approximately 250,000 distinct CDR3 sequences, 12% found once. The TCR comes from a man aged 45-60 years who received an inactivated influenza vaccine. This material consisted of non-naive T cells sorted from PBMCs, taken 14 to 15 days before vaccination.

CDR3 DNA: TGCGCCAGCAGCATGGACGCGTCCTCCGATACGCAGTATTTT. Translation: CASSMDASSDTQYF. This sequence joins TRBV5-1 and TRBJ2-3; D remains unclear. CDR1 is SGHRS and CDR2 is YFSETQ in the germline V gene. The length of the CDR3 is 14 residues. Trimming shortened V by 4 bases and J by 6 bases, and 15 bases separated the two germline ends.